This T cell receptor beta chain was identified in a study of T cell repertoires in aging, cancer and after chemotherapy. The study, taken as a whole, reports: No conclusions about immunological memory after chemotherapy can be drawn from the repertoire data.

TRB rearrangements spanning V, D and J were amplified using mixed TRB-A/B primers. TCRdb re-derived calls from the multiplex PCR reads in MiXCR, one entry per CDR3 protein. The sample consists of several thousand distinct CDR3 sequences, 33% of them appearing once. This CDR3 is 16 amino acids long. V was shortened by 0 bases and J by 3 bases, with 14 bases between the two germline ends. Germline CDR1 reads SGHNT; CDR2 reads YYREEE (reference sequence). Peripheral blood genomic DNA, not sorted cells or RNA, was the template. This clonotype was counted a few times. Its antigen is unidentified. This TCR came from a human donor in good health. The donor label of this sample is uncertain. The chain links TRBV5-4 to TRBJ2-3, with D maybe TRBD2 (6 bases). The source material was blood. The CDR3 DNA reads TGTGCCAGCAGCTTGGAGGCGGCTAGCGCGACAGATACGCAGTATTTT. Protein product: CASSLEAASATDTQYF. The variable domain in full, with the rest retrieved from reference TRBV5-4 and TRBJ2-3, is ETGVTQSPTHLIKTRGQQVTLRCSSQSGHNTVSWYQQALGQGPQFIFQYYREEENGRGNFPPRFSGLQFPNYSSELNVNALELDDSALYLCASSLEAASATDTQYFGPGTRLTVL.